Listed here are 8 T cell receptor beta chains from one sample, sequenced in a study of cytomegalovirus exposure and HLA in healthy donors. Vbeta (60) and Jbeta (13) primers were used in the PCR. Sequencing was performed with immunoSEQ multiplex PCR; in TCRdb, only in-frame clones are kept and a portion is missing. The repertoire includes 90,000 to 140,000 clones, more than 60% of them detected once, and about 5% sits in the top ten. The specimen sequenced was PBMCs. Receptors originate from a male donor in good health and CMV-seronegative.

This clone was detected once. The genes are TRBV5-1 and TRBJ2-1; 14 bases fit TRBD2. The CDR3 is 16 amino acids. The junction had 9 bases not matched to a gene; V was cut back by 4 bases and J by 9 bases. Per the germline V gene, CDR1 is SGHRS and CDR2 is YFSETQ. The DNA for the CDR3 is TGCGCCAGCAGCGTTACCGGGACTAGCGGGAGCGTTGAGCAGTTCTTC. Its translation is CASSVTGTSGSVEQFF.

V gene TRBV28 combines with J gene TRBJ1-5, with 9 bases matching TRBD1. The CDR3 spans 14 residues. CDR1 MDHEN and CDR2 SYDVKM come from the germline V gene. Germline trimming cut 5 bases from V and 8 bases from J; bases unmatched to any gene: 7. CDR3 protein: CASSTGQGWKPQHF. DNA of the CDR3: TGTGCCAGCAGTACAGGACAGGGGTGGAAGCCCCAGCATTTT.

The V call is TRBV18, the J call TRBJ2-2, with TRBD1 identical over 8 bases. The germline V gene encodes CDR1 KGHSH and CDR2 LQKENI. The CDR3 is 15 amino acids. Germline trimming cut 0 bases from V and 4 bases from J; bases unmatched to any gene: 1. The CDR3 nucleotides are TGTGCCAGCTCACCACCGGGACAGGCCACCGGGGAGCTGTTTTTT. Its protein is CASSPPGQATGELFF.

The chain has TRBV5-1 and TRBJ2-3, with TRBD2 matching over 8 bases. Trimming took 6 bases from V and 0 from J; bases not matched to a gene: 6. Germline assignment: CDR1 SGHRS and CDR2 YFSETQ. The length of the CDR3 is 15 residues. Here the CDR3 DNA reads TGCGCCAGCACGCTAGCTAGCGGGAGCACAGATACGCAGTATTTT. Amino acids: CASTLASGSTDTQYF.

This clone was counted a few times. V is TRBV30 and J is TRBJ2-7; 9 bases align to TRBD2. This CDR3 region has 14 residues. Germline loops: CDR1 GTSNPN, CDR2 SVGIG (reference sequence). J gave up 6 bases and V 0 bases, and 6 bases lay outside the gene matches. The CDR3 DNA follows: TGTGCCTGGAGTGTAGGGCGGGAGGGAGGCGAGCAGTACTTC. Translated: CAWSVGREGGEQYF.

This clone was seen a handful of times. This rearrangement joins TRBV28 to TRBJ2-7, with 11 bases fitting TRBD2. Germline V CDR1 and CDR2: MDHEN, SYDVKM. J gave up 3 bases and V 5 bases, and 9 bases lay outside the gene matches. The CDR3 length is 16 residues. The CDR3 DNA reads TGTGCCAGCAGTCCTCGGGGACTAGCGGAAGACTACGAGCAGTACTTC. Translating it yields CASSPRGLAEDYEQYF.

The genes are TRBV29-1 and TRBJ1-4; D remains ambiguous. Germline V gives CDR1 SQVTM, CDR2 ANQGSEA. Trimming stripped 7 bases from V and 4 bases from J, with 7 bases between. The CDR3 sequence is 11 residues long. CDR3 DNA: TGCAGCGGGCACAATAATGAAAAACTGTTTTTT. Its protein is CSGHNNEKLFF.

The chain carries TRBV7-3 and TRBJ2-5, with 13 bases matching TRBD2. The CDR3 covers 17 residues. CDR1 is SGHTA and CDR2 is FQGTGA in the germline V gene. With V trimmed by 5 bases and J by 1 base, 7 bases remained unmatched. DNA for the CDR3: TGTGCCAGCAGCCCCCGCGGGACTAGCGGGACCCAAGAGACCCAGTACTTC. The encoded protein is CASSPRGTSGTQETQYF.